The 7 T cell receptor beta chains below all came from one sample that was sequenced in a study of blood T cell repertoires in COVID-19. This table comes from immunoSEQ multiplex PCR, and its TCRdb copy is limited to in-frame clones, with some not included. The sample holds approximately 90,000 clones, roughly 84% seen once. Source material: peripheral blood. Receptors were obtained from a woman of 80 years or more with acute or convalescent COVID-19.

This clone appeared once. J is TRBJ2-2 and V is TRBV3-1 (or the pseudogene TRBV3-2); a weak D match, TRBD1 (6 bases). The CDR3 consists of 17 residues. Trimming took 3 bases from V and 1 from J, leaving 15 bases between them. Germline CDR1 is LGHDT and CDR2 is YNNKEL (reference sequence). The CDR3: CASSQHKAGVNTGELFF. The DNA of the CDR3 is TGTGCCAGCAGCCAGCATAAGGCAGGGGTGAACACCGGGGAGCTGTTTTTT.

This sequence joins TRBV5-6 and TRBJ2-5; TRBD2 agrees at 7 bases. Losses at the gene ends were 2 bases for V and 4 bases for J; bases not matched to a gene: 8. In germline, CDR1 is SGHDT, CDR2 YYEEEE. CDR3 length equals 15 residues. CDR3 region: CASSLRRGRGETQYF. Here the CDR3 DNA reads TGTGCCAGCAGCTTAAGGCGGGGGAGGGGAGAGACCCAGTACTTC.

The rearrangement joins TRBV9 to TRBJ2-5; 11 bases are shared with TRBD2. V lost 1 base and J lost 2; bases outside the gene matches: 4. The V gene's germline CDR1 is SGDLS and CDR2 YYNGEE. The CDR3 loop spans 16 amino acids. The chain's CDR3 is CASSVLASGGQETQYF. CDR3 coding DNA: TGTGCCAGCAGCGTACTAGCTAGCGGGGGGCAAGAGACCCAGTACTTC. The whole variable domain, remainder taken from reference TRBV9 and TRBJ2-5, is DSGVTQTPKHLITATGQRVTLRCSPRSGDLSVYWYQQSLDQGLQFLIQYYNGEERAKGNILERFSAQQFPDLHSELNLSSLELGDSALYFCASSVLASGGQETQYFGPGTRLLVL.

The rearrangement joins TRBV4-2 to TRBJ2-5; 15 bases line up with TRBD2. V was clipped by 3 bases and J by 1 base; unmatched bases: 6. The CDR3 loop spans 18 amino acids. The V gene's germline CDR1 is LGHNA and CDR2 YNFKEQ. The DNA for the CDR3 is TGTGCCAGCAGCCAGGGACTAGCGGGAGGAGGGAGCCAAGAGACCCAGTACTTC. Translated, it gives CASSQGLAGGGSQETQYF.

The rearrangement links TRBV9 to TRBJ2-3, with TRBD1 matching over 12 bases. Germline CDR1 reads SGDLS; CDR2 reads YYNGEE. The CDR3 is 19 residues long. After removal of 3 bases from V and 3 bases from J, the junction contained 14 bases not matched to a gene. The CDR3 is CASSERGGGQGAMTDTQYF. The CDR3 DNA reads TGTGCCAGCAGCGAGAGGGGTGGGGGACAGGGGGCTATGACAGATACGCAGTATTTT.

This chain joins TRBV19 and TRBJ1-5; D ambiguous. The CDR3 is 15 amino acids. Germline CDR1 and CDR2: LNHDA and SQIVND (reference sequence). Deletions cut 5 bases from V and 0 bases from J, with 11 bases between. The CDR3 region has the DNA TGTGCCAGTAGTGCAGACATCTATAGCAATCAGCCCCAGCATTTT. Protein: CASSADIYSNQPQHF.

The chain combines TRBV6-2 or TRBV6-3 with TRBJ2-5; 10 nucleotides line up with TRBD2. Germline V gene sequence: CDR1 MNHEY, CDR2 SVGEGT. The junction had 9 bases not matched to a gene; V was cut back by 7 bases and J by 4 bases. The CDR3 spans 15 residues. As DNA, the CDR3 is TGTGCCAGCAACCCTAGGACTAGCGGAGGAGAGACCCAGTACTTC. Translated: CASNPRTSGGETQYF.